Reported below is one T cell receptor beta chain. Per the authors' pipeline: Reference gene primer amplification in the assay estimated nucleated cell counts. Only in-frame clones appear in the TCRdb table, and some are missing; sequencing was by immunoSEQ multiplex PCR. V and J calls and clone size are as listed in that table; D and trimming were resolved from the DNA. Found here are over 250,000 clones, around 92% of them singletons; the top ten hold approximately 2%. This CDR3 is built from 15 residues. Germline CDR1 is MDHEN and CDR2 is SYDVKM. After removal of 4 bases from V and 2 bases from J, the junction contained 7 bases not matched to a gene. The sample is drawn from a study of blood T cell repertoires in COVID-19. Study background: The samples span acute and convalescent COVID-19 from the United States, Italy and Spain. Sample material is recorded as cDNA or gDNA derived from T cells, B-cell-depleted T cells, or PBMCs.

Sequencing was done on a sample of PBMCs or T cells enriched from blood (not recorded which). The chain is built from TRBV28 and TRBJ2-5; 7 nucleotides agree with TRBD2. The TCR sequence derives from a woman aged 60 to 75 who had recovered from COVID-19. The CDR3 DNA is TGTGCCAGCAGTTCTCCCCGGGGGGTGCAAGAGACCCAGTACTTC. It encodes CASSSPRGVQETQYF.